This T cell receptor (beta chain) was retrieved from a study of blood T cell repertoires in COVID-19. The Seattle patients joined while their infection was active and were tracked longitudinally afterward. Germline CDR1 is SGHKS and CDR2 is YYEKEE (reference sequence). The CDR3 totals 14 residues. Trimming stripped 2 bases from V and 1 base from J, with 6 bases between. As originally analysed: Reference gene primer amplification in the assay estimated nucleated cell counts. The method was immunoSEQ multiplex PCR; TCRdb's version includes in-frame clones alone and lacks a portion of them. Clonal size and the V and J genes are those of that table, whereas D and trimming came from the DNA. The sample lists more than 300,000 clones; roughly 91% were seen once.

The clonotype comes from a woman aged 30 to 39 with COVID-19, enrolled during active disease. Material: peripheral blood. This sequence joins TRBV5-5 and TRBJ1-4; no definite D call. The chain's CDR3 is CASSFSVTNEKLFF. The CDR3 region has the DNA TGTGCCAGCAGCTTCTCTGTAACTAATGAAAAACTGTTTTTT.